These T cell receptor beta chains were read from a single sample in a study of T cell responses to AZD1222 COVID-19 vaccine. Sequencing used immunoSEQ multiplex PCR; TCRdb keeps in-frame clones, though not all of them. The sample yields 100,000 to 140,000 clones, about nine tenths seen once. Here the sequenced sample was peripheral blood, taken 28 days after the second AZD1222 dose. The origin of the receptors is an adult who received the AZD1222 COVID-19 vaccine. The CDR3 runs from the conserved cysteine through the conserved F or W. D genes are given only for firm matches.

cdr3_aa j_call d_call v_call
CASSADRGLFTEAFF TRBJ1-1 TRBD1 TRBV19
CASSRFRDSNQPQHF TRBJ1-5 NA TRBV2
CASSQEAGNEQFF TRBJ2-1 TRBD2 TRBV4-2
CASSPRGAKGYEQYF TRBJ2-7 NA TRBV7-2
CASSEPVMNTEAFF TRBJ1-1 NA TRBV6-1
CATLGPGHTEAFF TRBJ1-1 NA TRBV27
CASSYSWRSYEQYF TRBJ2-7 NA TRBV6-5
CASSKRGRETQYF TRBJ2-5 NA TRBV27
CASSLGGATNQPQHF TRBJ1-5 NA TRBV6-2/TRBV6-3
CAIRADTLQETQYF TRBJ2-5 NA TRBV10-3
CASPRREPGPLHF TRBJ1-6 NA TRBV6-5
CASSPLGTGNTEAFF TRBJ1-1 TRBD1 TRBV4-1
CASSPLLAGANEQYF TRBJ2-7 TRBD2 TRBV19
CASSLPEGGQGEAFNSPLHF TRBJ1-6 TRBD1 TRBV6-2/TRBV6-3
CASSSPQGANTEAFF TRBJ1-1 TRBD1 TRBV11-2
CASSQRGGGPSYEQYF TRBJ2-7 NA TRBV2
CASSLQGAGGYTF TRBJ1-2 TRBD1 TRBV28
CASSEWTAKNIQYF TRBJ2-4 NA TRBV19
CASRSAQLSTKSGVLTF TRBJ2-6 NA TRBV13
CASSQGGGTQYF TRBJ2-3 TRBD2 TRBV14
CATSRENRREQYF TRBJ2-7 NA TRBV15
CATRPKGANTGELFF TRBJ2-2 NA TRBV24-1
CASSDRGNSPLHF TRBJ1-6 TRBD1 TRBV5-6
CASTHGDTNEQFF TRBJ2-1 NA TRBV6-5
CASRRDAGELFF TRBJ2-2 NA TRBV2
CAISESRGRQETQYF TRBJ2-5 NA TRBV10-3
CACSIRTGNQPQHF TRBJ1-5 NA TRBV19
CAISEWGTIQSYGYTF TRBJ1-2 NA TRBV10-3
CASSLETSYGYTF TRBJ1-2 NA TRBV5-6
CASRAGSGANVLTF TRBJ2-6 NA TRBV6-5
CATAKGEANVLTF TRBJ2-6 NA TRBV15
CASSSLFRTATSETYEQYF TRBJ2-7 NA TRBV28
CASSVAGNLGDTQYF TRBJ2-3 NA TRBV9
CASRQGENTEAFF TRBJ1-1 NA TRBV5-1
CASSFRVEGQYF TRBJ2-7 NA TRBV12-3/TRBV12-4
CASSQDHSMRPQHF TRBJ1-5 NA TRBV3-1/TRBV3-2
CSVAQGAGTDTQYF TRBJ2-3 TRBD1 TRBV29-1
CAWAAYGYTF TRBJ1-2 NA TRBV30
CASSLMQGGGSMNTEAFF TRBJ1-1 TRBD1 TRBV5-4
CAINRGGAEAFF TRBJ1-1 NA TRBV10-3
CASSLAPGSDGNTIYF TRBJ1-3 NA TRBV5-1
CASSHTSGSYEQYF TRBJ2-7 TRBD2 TRBV3-1/TRBV3-2
CASSRGDASYEQYF TRBJ2-7 NA TRBV3-1/TRBV3-2
CATHPGRVTDTQYF TRBJ2-3 NA TRBV15
CASSQFGQDPNYGYTF TRBJ1-2 TRBD1 TRBV4-3
CASSGGRGEGEKLFF TRBJ1-4 NA TRBV5-1
CASSLVLTRGNEQFF TRBJ2-1 NA TRBV7-9
CASTSRDSTKTLSYGYTF TRBJ1-2 TRBD1 TRBV19
CASSQGIAGGRQETQYF TRBJ2-5 TRBD2 TRBV2
CASSYQGAGNEKLFF TRBJ1-4 TRBD1 TRBV28
CASSEIGTYEQYF TRBJ2-7 NA TRBV2
CASSIQGALETQYF TRBJ2-5 TRBD1 TRBV27
CASSPPVDTGELFF TRBJ2-2 NA TRBV18
CASSVVVGGYGYTF TRBJ1-2 NA TRBV5-8